This TCR beta chain comes out of a study of PD-L1 blockade in urothelial cancer. Study summary: Analyzed time points were 3 weeks (second dose) and 6 weeks after therapy began. When blood samples were assessed, the median T cell count was about 130,000.

The germline gives CDR1 MNHNS, CDR2 SASEGT. The CDR3 loop spans 12 amino acids. With 6 bases removed from V and 7 bases from J, the gap between germline ends came to 9 bases. Only in-frame clones appear in the TCRdb table, and some are missing; sequencing was by immunoSEQ multiplex PCR. The data contain under 35,000 clones, around nine tenths of them singletons. The sequences come from PBMCs, collected around atezolizumab (anti-PD-L1) treatment. The chain recombines TRBV6-1 with TRBJ1-4; D gene uncertain. The receptor's source is a man between 50 and 59 years old with urothelial cancer. CDR3 in DNA: TGTGCCAGCAGAACACAAATTGAAAAACTGTTTTTT. Protein product: CASRTQIEKLFF.